This is a list of T cell receptor beta chains from one sample in a study of blood T cell repertoires in COVID-19. The data were produced by immunoSEQ multiplex PCR, yet TCRdb's version contains in-frame clones alone and is incomplete. The sample contains 200,000 to 250,000 clones, around 80% of which appear only once. Input material: PBMCs or T cells enriched from blood (not recorded which). These receptors were obtained from a man aged 55 to 70 who had recovered from COVID-19. Both conserved end residues are part of each CDR3. D genes are given only for firm matches. A row's size may be missing; if present it is once, few, many or a size class.

length: 16; D: TRBD1; size: .; J: TRBJ1-2; V: TRBV11-2; CDR3: CASARDRPLVGYGYTF; DNA: TGTGCCAGCGCTCGGGACAGGCCCCTCGTGGGCTATGGCTACACCTTC
length: 15; D: .; size: .; J: TRBJ2-5; V: TRBV5-6; CDR3: CASSLDQSGYETQYF; DNA: TGTGCCAGCAGCCTGGATCAGTCCGGGTACGAGACCCAGTACTTC
length: 15; D: .; size: .; J: TRBJ1-6; V: TRBV7-2; CDR3: CASSFRGLGNSPLHF; DNA: TGTGCCAGCAGCTTCAGGGGTCTAGGAAATTCACCCCTCCACTTT
length: 15; D: .; size: .; J: TRBJ1-2; V: TRBV9; CDR3: CASSVDGGRHYGYTF; DNA: TGTGCCAGCAGCGTAGACGGGGGGCGGCACTATGGCTACACCTTC
length: 16; D: TRBD1; size: .; J: TRBJ1-1; V: TRBV18; CDR3: CASSPQGAMGFTEAFF; DNA: TGTGCCAGCTCACCACAGGGGGCCATGGGGTTCACTGAAGCTTTCTTT
length: 16; D: TRBD1; size: few; J: TRBJ2-2; V: TRBV11-2; CDR3: CASSGPRDRGTGELFF; DNA: TGTGCCAGCAGCGGACCCCGGGACAGGGGCACCGGGGAGCTGTTTTTT
length: 13; D: .; size: .; J: TRBJ1-2; V: TRBV19; CDR3: CASSIGRLYGYTF; DNA: TGTGCCAGTAGTATAGGTCGACTCTATGGCTACACCTTC
length: 18; D: .; size: .; J: TRBJ2-1; V: TRBV11-2; CDR3: CASSLKQGGPNFYNEQFF; DNA: TGTGCCAGCAGCTTAAAACAGGGGGGGCCAAACTTCTACAATGAGCAGTTCTTC
length: 12; D: TRBD1; size: .; J: TRBJ1-2; V: TRBV9; CDR3: CASSADRGGYTF; DNA: TGTGCCAGCAGCGCGGACAGGGGCGGCTACACCTTC
length: 14; D: .; size: once; J: TRBJ1-2; V: TRBV19; CDR3: CASSIGGADYGYTF; DNA: TGTGCCAGTAGTATTGGGGGGGCGGACTATGGCTACACCTTC
length: 14; D: .; size: .; J: TRBJ1-1; V: TRBV9; CDR3: CASSPQLVNTEAFF; DNA: TGTGCCAGCAGCCCTCAATTAGTGAACACTGAAGCTTTCTTT
length: 14; D: TRBD1; size: .; J: TRBJ1-2; V: TRBV6-2/TRBV6-3; CDR3: CASSSRQGGYGYTF; DNA: TGTGCCAGCAGTTCGAGACAGGGGGGTTATGGCTACACCTTC
length: 15; D: .; size: .; J: TRBJ2-2; V: TRBV18; CDR3: CASSPRQGGTGELFF; DNA: TGTGCCAGCTCACCACGTCAGGGAGGAACCGGGGAGCTGTTTTTT
length: 14; D: .; size: few; J: TRBJ1-2; V: TRBV6-1; CDR3: CASSEAAGEGGYTF; DNA: TGTGCCAGCAGTGAAGCCGCAGGTGAAGGCGGCTACACCTTC
length: 12; D: .; size: .; J: TRBJ1-2; V: TRBV19; CDR3: CASSISYYGYTF; DNA: TGTGCCAGTAGTATCTCTTACTATGGCTACACCTTC
length: 13; D: .; size: .; J: TRBJ1-1; V: TRBV27; CDR3: CASSFGKNTEAFF; DNA: TGTGCCAGCAGTTTCGGTAAAAACACTGAAGCTTTCTTT
length: 12; D: TRBD1; size: .; J: TRBJ1-2; V: TRBV24-1; CDR3: CATSKETGGYTF; DNA: TGTGCCACCAGTAAAGAGACAGGGGGCTACACCTTC
length: 15; D: .; size: .; J: TRBJ1-1; V: TRBV5-6; CDR3: CASSLLQAGATEAFF; DNA: TGTGCCAGCAGCTTGCTCCAGGCTGGGGCCACTGAAGCTTTCTTT
length: 15; D: TRBD1; size: .; J: TRBJ2-7; V: TRBV7-9; CDR3: CASSSDRGSPYEQYF; DNA: TGTGCCAGCAGCTCTGACAGGGGCTCACCCTACGAGCAGTACTTC
length: 14; D: TRBD1; size: .; J: TRBJ1-2; V: TRBV6-5; CDR3: CASSYGTGHYGYTF; DNA: TGTGCCAGCAGTTATGGGACAGGGCACTATGGCTACACCTTC
length: 15; D: .; size: .; J: TRBJ2-1; V: TRBV7-9; CDR3: CASSSKTGSTNEQFF; DNA: TGTGCCAGCAGTTCTAAGACTGGATCAACCAATGAGCAGTTCTTC
length: 14; D: .; size: .; J: TRBJ2-7; V: TRBV19; CDR3: CASSIRTHSYEQYF; DNA: TGTGCCAGTAGTATTAGGACACATTCCTACGAGCAGTACTTC
length: 17; D: .; size: .; J: TRBJ1-3; V: TRBV5-8; CDR3: CASSLERGPGSGNTIYF; DNA: TGTGCCAGCAGCTTGGAGAGAGGGCCTGGCTCTGGAAACACCATATATTTT
length: 13; D: .; size: .; J: TRBJ1-3; V: TRBV7-2; CDR3: CASSLTTGNTIYF; DNA: TGTGCCAGCAGCTTGACAACTGGAAACACCATATATTTT
length: 15; D: .; size: .; J: TRBJ2-7; V: TRBV5-6; CDR3: CASSQTPRAGYEQYF; DNA: TGTGCCAGCAGCCAAACTCCGCGCGCGGGGTACGAGCAGTACTTC
length: 14; D: .; size: .; J: TRBJ1-6; V: TRBV20-1; CDR3: CSASPGRENSPLHF; DNA: TGCAGTGCTAGTCCGGGACGGGAGAATTCACCCCTCCACTTT
length: 14; D: .; size: .; J: TRBJ1-2; V: TRBV24-1; CDR3: CATSDTATRNGYTF; DNA: TGTGCCACCAGTGACACCGCGACACGAAATGGCTACACCTTC
length: 15; D: .; size: once; J: TRBJ1-3; V: TRBV18; CDR3: CASSPQGSSGNTIYF; DNA: TGTGCCAGCTCACCTCAGGGTAGCTCTGGAAACACCATATATTTT
length: 15; D: TRBD2; size: .; J: TRBJ2-1; V: TRBV4-3; CDR3: CASSQDGGSYNEQFF; DNA: TGCGCCAGCAGCCAAGACGGGGGGTCCTACAATGAGCAGTTCTTC
length: 13; D: .; size: .; J: TRBJ1-2; V: TRBV6-4; CDR3: CASSDSAGFGYTF; DNA: TGTGCCAGCAGTGACTCGGCAGGATTTGGCTACACCTTC
length: 14; D: TRBD1; size: .; J: TRBJ1-6; V: TRBV27; CDR3: CASSLGQGYSPLHF; DNA: TGTGCCAGCAGTTTAGGACAGGGATACTCACCCCTCCACTTT
length: 14; D: TRBD1; size: once; J: TRBJ1-3; V: TRBV25-1; CDR3: CASSQGAPGNTIYF; DNA: TGTGCCAGCAGTCAGGGGGCCCCCGGGAACACCATATATTTT
length: 12; D: .; size: .; J: TRBJ2-5; V: TRBV30; CDR3: CAWSRGQETQYF; DNA: TGTGCCTGGAGTCGGGGGCAAGAGACCCAGTACTTC
length: 16; D: TRBD1; size: .; J: TRBJ1-4; V: TRBV5-4; CDR3: CASSPGTDRGSEKLFF; DNA: TGTGCCAGCAGCCCGGGAACGGACAGGGGGTCTGAAAAACTGTTTTTT